These T cell receptor beta chains were read from a single sample in a study of PD-1 blockade in classical Hodgkin lymphoma. Here immunoSEQ multiplex PCR was the method, and the copy in TCRdb shows in-frame clones only, minus some. Here the sample spans 22,000 or so clones, about four fifths being singletons. This specimen consisted of peripheral blood mononuclear cells (PBMCs), obtained before the second cycle of nivolumab. The receptors were gathered from a human donor with classical Hodgkin lymphoma. The CDR3 runs from the conserved cysteine through the conserved F or W. A D gene is named only where the DNA matches it firmly. Size tells how often a clone was seen (once, few, many) or the class of an expanded clone, and some rows leave it out.

d_gene,abundance,v_gene,j_gene,CDR3nt,CDR3aa
-,-,TRBV7-2,TRBJ2-4,TGTGCCAGCAGCTTAGGACAGGGAGGAATTCAAAACATTCAGTACTTC,CASSLGQGGIQNIQYF
TRBD2,-,TRBV5-1,TRBJ2-3,TGCGCCAGCAGCTTGGCAGGACTAGCCGGAGATACGCAGTATTTT,CASSLAGLAGDTQYF
-,-,TRBV11-2,TRBJ2-5,TGTGCCAGCAGCTACCGCAGGGGACCCGGAGGGACCCAGTACTTC,CASSYRRGPGGTQYF
TRBD2,-,TRBV7-8,TRBJ2-5,TGTGCCAGCAGCTTGCGGCTAGCGGGAGATCGCCAGTACTTC,CASSLRLAGDRQYF
-,-,TRBV15,TRBJ1-2,TGTGCCACCAGCAGAGATTTGGGATTTGGCGGCGGCTACACCTTC,CATSRDLGFGGGYTF
-,-,TRBV7-9,TRBJ1-4,TGTGCCAGCAGCCCAATGAACAGGGCAACTAATGAAAAACTGTTTTTT,CASSPMNRATNEKLFF
-,few,TRBV6-5,TRBJ1-6,TGTGCCAGCAGTTGGTCAGGGAATAATTCACCCCTCCACTTT,CASSWSGNNSPLHF
TRBD1,-,TRBV7-2,TRBJ1-1,TGTGCCAGCAGCTTAACCCTTACAGGGGTTACCACTGAAGCTTTCTTT,CASSLTLTGVTTEAFF
TRBD2,-,TRBV4-1,TRBJ2-5,TGCGCCAGCAGCCCCGATGGTGGCGGGGGGGCGGGAGAGACCCAGTACTTC,CASSPDGGGGAGETQYF
TRBD2,-,TRBV7-2,TRBJ2-7,TGTGCCAGCAGCTTAGAGGCCGCAGCGGGAGGGCCCATCCGGCGCGAGCAGTACTTC,CASSLEAAAGGPIRREQYF
-,-,TRBV5-4,TRBJ2-3,TGTGCCAGCAGCTCCGACCAGTATTTT,CASSSDQYF
-,-,TRBV6-6,TRBJ2-3,TGTGCCAGCAGTTACCAACTGGGGGTGGGTACGCAGTATTTT,CASSYQLGVGTQYF
-,-,TRBV7-9,TRBJ2-7,TGTGCCAGCAGCTTAGCAGGGGCTGTTACTGGCGAGCAGTACTTC,CASSLAGAVTGEQYF
-,-,TRBV5-4,TRBJ2-1,TGTGCCAGCAGCTCCTTTGCCCTAGATCCCTACAATGAGCAGTTCTTC,CASSSFALDPYNEQFF
-,-,TRBV5-1,TRBJ1-2,TGCGCCAGCAGCTTGGACGGGGTAGAGGGCTACACCTTC,CASSLDGVEGYTF
-,-,TRBV6-5,TRBJ1-5,TGTGCCAGCAGTTACACCGGGAGCAATCAGCCCCAGCATTTT,CASSYTGSNQPQHF
TRBD2,once,TRBV6-1,TRBJ2-1,TGTGCCAGCAAGCGGGACCACCAAAACAATGAGCAGTTCTTC,CASKRDHQNNEQFF
-,-,TRBV6-5,TRBJ1-2,TGTGCCAGCAGACACACAGGGACGGTTTATGGCTACACCTTC,CASRHTGTVYGYTF
-,few,TRBV19,TRBJ1-5,TGTGCCAGTAGTATTGGGACAATAGAGGTGGGAAATCAGCCCCAGCATTTT,CASSIGTIEVGNQPQHF
-,-,TRBV13,TRBJ1-2,TGTGCCAGCACCTCGGGCGAGGGCTGGTTGGATCCTGGCTACACCTTC,CASTSGEGWLDPGYTF
-,-,TRBV7-2,TRBJ1-2,TGTGCCAGCAGCTCACCGGGACCCAACTATGGCTACACCTTC,CASSSPGPNYGYTF
TRBD2,-,TRBV13,TRBJ2-7,TGTGCCAGCAGCCGGATTCTAGCGGGGTCCTACGAGCAGTACTTC,CASSRILAGSYEQYF
TRBD2,-,TRBV9,TRBJ2-2,TGTGCCAGCAGCGAGACGACTAGCGGGGGCTTCGCGAACACCGGGGAGCTGTTTTTT,CASSETTSGGFANTGELFF
TRBD2,-,TRBV9,TRBJ2-3,TGTGCCAGCAGCGTGACTAGCGGGCCAGGCCACACAGATACGCAGTATTTT,CASSVTSGPGHTDTQYF
TRBD1,-,TRBV27,TRBJ1-1,TGTGCCAGCAGCCCCGGGACAGGGGGGTTAAACACTGAAGCTTTCTTT,CASSPGTGGLNTEAFF
-,-,TRBV5-1,TRBJ1-3,TGCGCCAGCAGCTTATACCCAGAGCTTGGAAACACCATATATTTT,CASSLYPELGNTIYF
TRBD2,few,TRBV7-9,TRBJ2-2,TGTGCCAGCAGCTTAGAAAGACTAGCGGGATCCACCGGGGAGCTGTTTTTT,CASSLERLAGSTGELFF
-,-,TRBV18,TRBJ2-2,TGTGCCAGCTCACTTGAGGGAACCGGGGAGCTGTTTTTT,CASSLEGTGELFF
-,-,TRBV5-1,TRBJ2-7,TGCGCCAGCAGCTTGGTGGATAAGCACTACGAGCAGTACTTC,CASSLVDKHYEQYF
TRBD1,few,TRBV10-2,TRBJ1-1,TGCGCCAGCAGGGAGACAGGGTACACTGAAGCTTTCTTT,CASRETGYTEAFF
-,-,TRBV4-3,TRBJ2-7,TGCGCCAGCAGCCAAGAATATTTGGTACTAAGGGGCAACTACGAGCAGTACTTC,CASSQEYLVLRGNYEQYF
-,-,TRBV19,TRBJ1-1,TGTGCCAGTAGTATGGGATTGTACGGTGGGCGGAACACTGAAGCTTTCTTT,CASSMGLYGGRNTEAFF
-,-,TRBV25-1,TRBJ2-5,TGTGCCAGCAGTGCGACGACAGGAAGCGAGCAAGAGACCCAGTACTTC,CASSATTGSEQETQYF
TRBD2,-,TRBV7-2,TRBJ2-2,TGTGCCAGCAGCTTAAGGATAGCGGGGGGTCTAGGGACCGGGGAGCTGTTTTTT,CASSLRIAGGLGTGELFF
-,few,TRBV5-4,TRBJ2-1,TGTGCCAGCAGCTTTCCTGGCAATGAGCAGTTCTTC,CASSFPGNEQFF
-,-,TRBV7-8,TRBJ2-1,TGTGCCAGCAGCTTAGGAGTGTTGGTGAATGAGCAGTTCTTC,CASSLGVLVNEQFF
-,-,TRBV30,TRBJ2-7,TGTGCCTGGGCTTTGCTTGGGGGGCCCTCCTACGAGCAGTACTTC,CAWALLGGPSYEQYF
-,-,TRBV10-3,TRBJ1-1,TGTGCCATCAGGAAGGAGCTGAACACTGAAGCTTTCTTT,CAIRKELNTEAFF
-,-,TRBV28,TRBJ1-2,TGTGCCAGCGTTTATGGATACGGTTCGGGTAACTATGGCTACACCTTC,CASVYGYGSGNYGYTF
TRBD2,-,TRBV7-9,TRBJ2-3,TGTGCCAGCAGCTCCGGGACTAGCGAGATGAGCACAGATACGCAGTATTTT,CASSSGTSEMSTDTQYF
TRBD2,-,TRBV6-5,TRBJ2-2,TGTGCCAGCAGAGGACTAGCGGGGAACACCGGGGAGCTGTTTTTT,CASRGLAGNTGELFF
TRBD2,-,TRBV19,TRBJ2-1,TGTGCCAGTAGTTATAGCGGGAGTGGGGAGGGGTCCTACAATGAGCAGTTCTTC,CASSYSGSGEGSYNEQFF
TRBD1,-,TRBV27,TRBJ2-1,TGTGCCAGCACACTAGGTGCCCTAGGACAGGAGTCCTACAATGAGCAGTTCTTC,CASTLGALGQESYNEQFF